A single sample is the source of the 20 T cell receptor beta chains below, sequenced in a study of cytomegalovirus exposure and HLA in healthy donors. 60 Vbeta and 13 Jbeta primers were used in PCR. The repertoire was sequenced with immunoSEQ multiplex PCR; TCRdb's copy has only in-frame clones and lacks some. The sample shows approximately 160,000 clones, roughly 84% of them seen only once. Sequenced material: PBMCs. The origin of the receptors is a male donor in good health and CMV-seronegative.

The gene calls are TRBV29-1 and TRBJ1-2; no firm D call. The CDR3 spans 15 residues. With 6 bases removed from V and 3 bases from J, the gap between germline ends came to 20 bases. In germline, CDR1 is SQVTM, CDR2 ANQGSEA. The CDR3 spells CSVYGWTRVDYGYTF. The CDR3 nucleotides read TGCAGCGTATATGGGTGGACGAGGGTAGACTATGGCTACACCTTC. The full variable domain, its missing parts supplied by reference TRBV29-1 and TRBJ1-2, is SAVISQKPSRDICQRGTSLTIQCQVDSQVTMMFWYRQQPGQSLTLIATANQGSEATYESGFVIDKFPISRPNLTFSTLTVSNMSPEDSSIYLCSVYGWTRVDYGYTFGSGTRLTVV.

This clone has more than one count but fewer than ten. The chain combines TRBV6-5 with TRBJ2-7; D not resolved. Germline CDR1 reads MNHEY; CDR2 reads SVGAGI. The CDR3 has 14 residues. Trimming cost V 6 bases and J 6 bases, with 18 bases left between them. CDR3 region: CASSLRRLSGEQYF. DNA of the CDR3: TGTGCCAGCAGCCTACGTCGACTCTCGGGCGAGCAGTACTTC.

J is TRBJ2-5 and V is TRBV9, with TRBD2 identical over 8 bases. The J segment lost 2 bases and the V segment lost 0 bases, leaving 12 bases of the junction unmatched. The CDR3 runs to 18 residues. CDR1 is SGDLS and CDR2 is YYNGEE in the germline V gene. CDR3 bases: TGTGCCAGCAGCGTAGGGTTCGTAGCGGGATCCCGTCAAGAGACCCAGTACTTC. Protein: CASSVGFVAGSRQETQYF.

This clone was found once. V gene TRBV27 combines with J gene TRBJ2-5, with 8 bases fitting TRBD2. Trimming took 5 bases from V and 0 from J; bases not matched to a gene: 2. Looked up from germline, CDR1 is MNHEY and CDR2 is SMNVEV (reference sequence). The CDR3 has 14 amino acids. This CDR3 reads CASSSGGNQETQYF. Here the CDR3 DNA reads TGTGCCAGCAGTAGCGGGGGAAACCAAGAGACCCAGTACTTC.

The CDR3 here is CASSHPGKTGASTDTQYF. The CDR3 region has the DNA TGTGCCAGCAGCCACCCAGGGAAGACAGGCGCTAGCACAGATACGCAGTATTTT. The V and J genes are TRBV9 and TRBJ2-3; D may be TRBD1 (6 bases). V lost 4 bases and J lost 0, with 21 bases in between. The CDR3 length is 18 residues. Germline CDR1 SGDLS, CDR2 YYNGEE.

V and J are TRBV7-9 and TRBJ1-1, with 7 positions matching TRBD1. Germline loops: CDR1 SEHNR, CDR2 FQNEAQ (reference sequence). Trimming at V came to 1 base and at J to 1 base, leaving 6 bases not matched to a gene. CDR3 length: 16 residues. For the CDR3, the DNA is TGTGCCAGCAGCTTAGATCAGGGGGTTCGGAACACTGAAGCTTTCTTT. Translation: CASSLDQGVRNTEAFF.

The chain uses TRBV28 and TRBJ1-2; 9 nucleotides line up with TRBD1. The junction had 11 bases not matched to a gene; V was cut back by 4 bases and J by 8 bases. This CDR3 contains 15 residues. Germline CDR1 MDHEN, CDR2 SYDVKM. The CDR3 is CASSSSDRGAGGYTF. CDR3 in DNA: TGTGCCAGCAGTTCGTCAGACAGGGGGGCTGGCGGCTACACCTTC.

This sequence joins TRBV25-1 and TRBJ2-4, with D possibly matching TRBD1 (5 bases). From germline, CDR1 is MGHDK and CDR2 SYGVNS. The CDR3 extends over 15 amino acids. Deletions cut 4 bases from V and 3 bases from J, with 13 bases between. Here the CDR3 reads CASSVRSGIKNIQYF. For the CDR3, the DNA is TGTGCCAGCAGTGTTAGGTCAGGGATCAAAAACATTCAGTACTTC.

J is TRBJ1-4 and V is TRBV6-1; D is possibly TRBD1 (5 bases). Trimming cost V 6 bases and J 5 bases, with 19 bases left between them. Germline V gene lookup returns CDR1 MNHNS and CDR2 SASEGT. CDR3 length: 16 residues. The CDR3 reads CASSERRGHPNEKLFF. CDR3 DNA: TGTGCCAGCAGCGAAAGGCGTGGACACCCCAATGAAAAACTGTTTTTT.

This chain connects TRBV6-5 to TRBJ2-7; the match to TRBD2 covers 13 bases. Germline CDR1 is MNHEY and CDR2 is SVGAGI. V gave up 2 bases and J gave up 9 bases; unmatched junction bases: 1. This CDR3 region has 13 residues. CDR3 sequence: CASSYGLAGAQYF. CDR3 sequence (DNA): TGTGCCAGCAGTTACGGACTAGCGGGAGCGCAGTACTTC.

This clone has just a few counts. This chain joins TRBV2 and TRBJ1-6; no reliable D call. Germline V gives CDR1 SNHLY, CDR2 FYNNEI. The CDR3 covers 14 residues. With 6 bases removed from V and 9 bases from J, the gap between germline ends came to 15 bases. As DNA, the CDR3 is TGTGCCAGCAGAGAGACACCCGGGGTTTCACCCCTCCACTTT. Protein: CASRETPGVSPLHF.

The rearrangement links TRBV9 to TRBJ2-7; 8 bases align to TRBD1. The CDR3 has 15 amino acids. Germline trimming cut 4 bases from V and 5 bases from J; bases unmatched to any gene: 11. From germline, CDR1 is SGDLS and CDR2 YYNGEE. The CDR3 bases are TGTGCCAGCAGCTTGAGAGGAGACAGGGGCAACGAGCAGTACTTC. Encoded protein: CASSLRGDRGNEQYF. The variable domain in full, with the rest retrieved from reference TRBV9 and TRBJ2-7, is DSGVTQTPKHLITATGQRVTLRCSPRSGDLSVYWYQQSLDQGLQFLIQYYNGEERAKGNILERFSAQQFPDLHSELNLSSLELGDSALYFCASSLRGDRGNEQYFGPGTRLTVT.

The rearrangement uses TRBV20-1 and TRBJ2-5; D is ambiguous. This CDR3 comprises 10 residues. CDR1 DFQATT and CDR2 SNEGSKA come from the germline V gene (reference sequence). The CDR3 is CSSLRETQYF. In DNA form, the CDR3 reads TGCAGCAGCCTGAGGGAGACCCAGTACTTC.

V usage is TRBV11-1 and J usage is TRBJ2-3, with 9 bases aligning to TRBD1. CDR1 and CDR2 from the germline V gene are SGHAT and FQDESV (reference sequence). The CDR3 is 16 residues long. J lost 0 bases, V lost 5 bases, and 6 bases had no gene match. The CDR3 here is CASSRRTGASTDTQYF. CDR3 bases: TGTGCCAGCAGCCGTCGGACAGGGGCTAGCACAGATACGCAGTATTTT.

This clone showed up just a few times. The chain recombines TRBV9 with TRBJ2-7; 10 nucleotides line up with TRBD1. CDR3 length: 17 residues. Germline V gene data show CDR1 as SGDLS and CDR2 as YYNGEE. The trim removed 0 bases at V and 5 bases at J, leaving 11 bases unmatched. This chain's CDR3 is CASSVDIRTGGFDEQYF. CDR3 DNA sequence: TGTGCCAGCAGCGTAGACATACGGACAGGGGGTTTTGACGAGCAGTACTTC.

The chain couples TRBV7-9 to TRBJ2-6; 8 bases map to TRBD1. The V segment lost 6 bases and the J segment 2 bases; nucleotides outside the gene matches: 9. CDR3 length equals 17 residues. Germline lookup yields CDR1 SEHNR and CDR2 FQNEAQ (reference sequence). The CDR3 reads CASRPRQGTTGANVLTF. The CDR3 DNA follows: TGTGCCAGCAGACCGCGACAGGGGACAACTGGGGCCAACGTCCTGACTTTC. Filled out from reference TRBV7-9 and TRBJ2-6, the complete variable domain reads DTGVSQNPRHKITKRGQNVTFRCDPISEHNRLYWYRQTLGQGPEFLTYFQNEAQLEKSRLLSDRFSAERPKGSFSTLEIQRTEQGDSAMYLCASRPRQGTTGANVLTFGAGSRLTVL.

The chain has TRBV5-6 and TRBJ1-4, with TRBD1 identical over 7 bases. CDR1 and CDR2 from the germline V gene are SGHDT and YYEEEE. This CDR3 has 14 amino acids. Unmatched junction bases numbered 10, after V lost 6 bases and J lost 8 bases. CDR3 sequence (DNA): TGTGCCAGCAATCCAGGGGGATATGGCGAAAAACTGTTTTTT. This gives the protein CASNPGGYGEKLFF.

The count of this clone is one. A read error may account for a junction end that differs from germline. The chain has TRBV7-9 and TRBJ2-7, with 7 bases identical to TRBD2. The CDR3 sequence is 15 residues long. Germline-derived CDR1 and CDR2 are SEHNR and FQNEAQ (reference sequence). The CDR3 nucleotides are TGTTCCAGCAGCTTAGCGTCTGGCGGGAGCTACGAGCAGTACTTC. Its translation is CSSSLASGGSYEQYF.

The gene calls are TRBV2 and TRBJ1-1, with 8 bases lining up with TRBD1. V lost 11 bases to trimming and J lost 4 bases; unmatched junction nucleotides: 15. The CDR3 has 15 amino acids. Germline CDR1 is SNHLY and CDR2 is FYNNEI. This CDR3 reads CASRTGPTIGTEAFF. CDR3 nucleotide sequence: TGTGCCTCACGGACAGGGCCGACGATAGGCACTGAAGCTTTCTTT.

The chain has TRBV5-6 and TRBJ1-4, with 7 positions matching TRBD1. This CDR3 is built from 15 residues. Germline V gene data show CDR1 as SGHDT and CDR2 as YYEEEE. Unmatched junction bases numbered 7, after V lost 5 bases and J lost 3 bases. CDR3 loop: CASRTQGQPNEKLFF. CDR3 nucleotides: TGTGCCAGCAGGACGCAGGGACAGCCTAATGAAAAACTGTTTTTT.